The 15 T cell receptor beta chains below come from one sample, sequenced in a study of blood T cell repertoires in COVID-19. Sequenced by immunoSEQ multiplex PCR; TCRdb stores in-frame clones only, minus some. The sample has more than 150,000 clones, 80% to 85% seen once. Sequenced: PBMCs or T cells enriched from blood (not recorded which). These receptor sequences come from a woman between 55 and 75 years old who had recovered from COVID-19.

This chain links TRBV21-1 with TRBJ2-3; TRBD1 is the table's D call, not checked against the DNA. TRBV21-1 is classified as a pseudogene. CDR3 length equals 19 residues. CDR3 sequence reads: CASSKGGGGSRGRPDTQYF. The CDR3 DNA reads TGTGCCAGCAGCAAAGGGGGGGGCGGGAGCAGGGGGCGCCCAGATACGCAGTATTTT.

V usage is TRBV6-5 and J usage is TRBJ2-7, with D hard to call. CDR1 and CDR2 from the germline V gene are MNHEY and SVGAGI. CDR3 size: 11 residues. The V end was cut by 6 bases, the J end by 6 bases, with 9 bases between. The CDR3 region is CASSFPGEQYF. The CDR3 DNA is TGTGCCAGCAGCTTCCCGGGCGAGCAGTACTTC.

This sequence joins TRBV3-1 (or the pseudogene TRBV3-2) and TRBJ2-4; maybe TRBD1 (5 bases). Germline loops: CDR1 LGHDT, CDR2 YNNKEL (reference sequence). The CDR3 totals 19 residues. Trimming pared 1 base from V and 1 base from J, leaving 20 bases between. The CDR3 bases are TGTGCCAGCAGCCAAGGCCCGGTGGGGCTCGGAGAGGCCAAAAACATTCAGTACTTC. It codes for CASSQGPVGLGEAKNIQYF.

The genes are TRBV30 and TRBJ2-6; D possibly corresponds to TRBD1 (8 bases). V lost 3 bases to trimming and J lost 0 bases, with 24 bases between them. From germline, CDR1 is GTSNPN and CDR2 SVGIG (reference sequence). The CDR3 totals 20 residues. The CDR3 reads CAWRSSRRQGTISGANVLTF. CDR3 sequence (DNA): TGTGCCTGGAGGTCCTCCCGCCGACAGGGGACTATCTCTGGGGCCAACGTCCTGACTTTC.

V and J are TRBV11-2 and TRBJ2-2; 9 nucleotides align to TRBD2. The V segment lost 3 bases and the J segment 2 bases; nucleotides outside the gene matches: 13. The germline gives CDR1 SGHAT, CDR2 FQNNGV. The CDR3 contains 19 residues. This CDR3 reads CASSFPGGAGGPNTGELFF. The CDR3 DNA is TGTGCCAGCAGCTTCCCCGGGGGAGCGGGGGGCCCCAACACCGGGGAGCTGTTTTTT.

V usage is TRBV7-9 and J usage is TRBJ1-2; 8 bases agree with TRBD1. V gave up 1 base and J gave up 7 bases; unmatched junction bases: 5. CDR1 and CDR2 from the germline V gene are SEHNR and FQNEAQ (reference sequence). The CDR3 length is 14 residues. CDR3 sequence (DNA): TGTGCCAGCAGCTTAGGGCAGGGGGCTGCTGGCTACACCTTC. This translates into CASSLGQGAAGYTF.

The chain links TRBV5-1 to TRBJ2-3; 7 bases fit TRBD2. Trimming at V came to 0 bases and at J to 4 bases, leaving 5 bases not matched to a gene. Germline CDR1 reads SGHRS; CDR2 reads YFSETQ. The CDR3 covers 15 residues. The CDR3 sequence is CASSLGGRRADTQYF. The CDR3 DNA sequence: TGCGCCAGCAGCTTGGGCGGGAGAAGGGCAGATACGCAGTATTTT.

V usage is TRBV7-9 and J usage is TRBJ1-1, with D possibly TRBD1 on 5 matching bases. CDR1 and CDR2 from the germline V gene are SEHNR and FQNEAQ (reference sequence). The CDR3 runs to 13 residues. V was pared by 5 bases and J by 1 base, with 8 bases between. The chain's CDR3 is CASSQGQNTEAFF. CDR3 bases: TGTGCCAGCAGCCAAGGACAGAACACTGAAGCTTTCTTT.

This sequence joins TRBV27 and TRBJ2-7; TRBD2 might be the D (6 bases). The CDR3 is 13 residues long. Trimming pared 4 bases from V and 4 bases from J, leaving 11 bases between. Germline lookup yields CDR1 MNHEY and CDR2 SMNVEV (reference sequence). The CDR3, as DNA: TGTGCCAGCAGTTCCTTTGGGGGGTACGAGCAGTACTTC. The encoded protein is CASSSFGGYEQYF.

A few counts support this clone. This rearrangement joins TRBV5-1 to TRBJ2-2, with 8 bases fitting TRBD2. The CDR3 has 15 residues. The germline gives CDR1 SGHRS, CDR2 YFSETQ. Trimming took 4 bases from V and 5 from J; bases not matched to a gene: 7. The CDR3 DNA follows: TGCGCCAGCAGCATGCGGACTAGCAGGACCGGGGAGCTGTTTTTT. This sequence encodes CASSMRTSRTGELFF.

The chain joins TRBV9 to TRBJ1-4; no clear D. Per the germline V gene, CDR1 is SGDLS and CDR2 is YYNGEE. Deletions cut 0 bases from V and 7 bases from J, with 13 bases between. The CDR3 runs to 15 residues. This CDR3 is CASSVAGSRGEKLFF. The CDR3 coding sequence is TGTGCCAGCAGCGTAGCGGGTTCCAGAGGTGAAAAACTGTTTTTT.

The CDR3 bases are TGTGCCAGCACGGCGAAGGACCCTAGGGGTGGCTACACCTTC. Translated, it gives CASTAKDPRGGYTF. The gene calls are TRBV25-1 and TRBJ1-2; D possibly corresponds to TRBD1 (5 bases). V dropped 7 bases and J dropped 7 bases, with 19 bases sitting between them. This CDR3 region has 14 residues. Germline lookup yields CDR1 MGHDK and CDR2 SYGVNS.

The genes are TRBV3-1 (or the pseudogene TRBV3-2) and TRBJ2-1; no definite D call. CDR3 size: 16 residues. Trimming took off 1 base at V and 5 bases at J, with 15 bases between the two ends. Germline V CDR1 and CDR2: LGHDT, YNNKEL (reference sequence). The CDR3 loop reads CASSQALTPGNNEQFF. The DNA for the CDR3 is TGTGCCAGCAGCCAAGCCTTGACCCCGGGTAACAATGAGCAGTTCTTC.

The chain couples TRBV18 to TRBJ1-2; the D gene is possibly TRBD1 (5 bases). Germline V gene data show CDR1 as KGHSH and CDR2 as LQKENI. Trimming took off 3 bases at V and 3 bases at J, with 8 bases between the two ends. This CDR3 is 13 amino acids long. The CDR3 protein is CASSPREDYGYTF. The CDR3 DNA reads TGTGCCAGCTCACCCAGGGAAGACTATGGCTACACCTTC.

The genes are TRBV5-6 and TRBJ2-1; D call uncertain. The CDR3 has 14 amino acids. The germline V gene has CDR1 SGHDT and CDR2 YYEEEE. V was cut by 6 bases and J by 2 bases, with 12 bases left in between. CDR3 region: CASTELHTYNEQFF. CDR3 DNA sequence: TGTGCCAGCACCGAGCTCCATACCTACAATGAGCAGTTCTTC.